This T cell receptor (beta chain) stems from a study of T cells in localized non-small cell lung cancer. Profiled with immunoSEQ multiplex PCR; TCRdb holds only in-frame clones, not every one. Of roughly 3,000 clones in the sample, 42% were seen once. Whole-study results and caveats: When the top 100 tumor clones were examined, a median around 58 of them also appeared in the adjacent lung, which was paired and uninvolved. The highest T cell clonality was in uninvolved adjacent lung, above tumor. Sequence data derive from only one tumor region, so heterogeneity remains possible.

On this clone: What it recognizes is unknown.

The receptor was derived from a male donor at least 60 years old with stage I lung adenocarcinoma. Material: lung tumor tissue, obtained before any cancer treatment.

The CDR3 nucleotides read TGTGCCAGCTCACCCCTCGGGACAGAGAACACCGGGGAGCTGTTTTTT. This gives the protein CASSPLGTENTGELFF. The J gene is TRBJ2-2, the V gene TRBV18, with 7 bases that match TRBD1. Germline CDR1 is KGHSH and CDR2 is LQKENI. Unmatched junction bases numbered 5, after V lost 3 bases and J lost 1 base. The CDR3 contains 16 residues.